Following are 26 T cell receptor beta chains from one sample sequenced in a study of regulatory T cells in long-lasting Graves disease. As to time point: persistent/refractory GD, antithyroid drugs over 5 years with positive TRAb. After RNA was extracted from PBMCs, the TCR library was made from it. With iRepertoire HTBI primers and Arm-PCR of CDR3 regions, TCR beta libraries were built. TCRdb reprocessed the multiplex PCR reads via MiXCR and lists one record per CDR3 protein. Here the sample spans 400,000 to 500,000 distinct CDR3 sequences, under 25% being singletons. The sample consisted of peripheral blood mononuclear cells (PBMCs), taken when the disease was refractory, from a patient treated with antithyroid drugs. These receptors were obtained from a female donor with Graves disease.

The chain employs TRBV20-1 and TRBJ1-3; 8 nucleotides match TRBD1. The CDR3 loop spans 14 amino acids. Germline trimming cut 6 bases from V and 1 base from J; bases unmatched to any gene: 5. In germline, CDR1 is DFQATT, CDR2 SNEGSKA (reference sequence). CDR3 nucleotide sequence: TGCAGTGCCAGACAGGGGAGATCTGGAAACACCATATATTTT. Translation: CSARQGRSGNTIYF.

V gene TRBV7-2 combines with J gene TRBJ2-5, with TRBD2 identical over 12 bases. Germline V gene sequence: CDR1 SGHTA, CDR2 FQGNSA. The CDR3 covers 16 residues. V was clipped by 1 base and J by 5 bases; unmatched bases: 5. Written as DNA, the CDR3 is TGTGCCAGCAGCTTAGTTCTAGCGGGAGGGCGGGAGACCCAGTACTTC. Protein product: CASSLVLAGGRETQYF.

Of note for this clonotype: A much larger clone differs by one base, so this may be a read error. The rearrangement uses TRBV20-1 and TRBJ1-5, with 10 bases matching TRBD1. From germline, CDR1 is DFQATT and CDR2 SNEGSKA (reference sequence). The CDR3 is 16 amino acids. The ends lost 5 bases at V and 2 bases at J; junction bases unmatched: 9. The chain's CDR3 is CSAAGQGIGGNQPQHF. The CDR3, as DNA: TGCAGTGCTGCGGGACAGGGGATAGGAGGCAATCAGCCCCAGCATTTT.

This clonotype was seen repeatedly, ten times or more. The V gene is TRBV27, the J gene TRBJ1-1; TRBD1 is a possible D gene (5 bases). The germline V gene encodes CDR1 MNHEY and CDR2 SMNVEV (reference sequence). The CDR3 spans 14 residues. Trimming took off 0 bases at V and 11 bases at J, with 16 bases between the two ends. The CDR3 region has the DNA TGTGCCAGCAGTTTATCGCCCTGGGCAGGGTTGGCTTTCTTT. This gives the protein CASSLSPWAGLAFF.

The gene calls are TRBV5-1 and TRBJ1-5; D possibly corresponds to TRBD1 (6 bases). The length of the CDR3 is 17 residues. CDR1 is SGHRS and CDR2 is YFSETQ in the germline V gene. V lost 0 bases to trimming and J lost 7 bases, with 20 bases between them. The CDR3 region has the DNA TGCGCCAGCAGCTTGGGGAGTTTACGGGGGCAGCGGCAGCCCCAGCATTTT. As protein: CASSLGSLRGQRQPQHF.

This clonotype showed up just a few times. This chain uses TRBV4-1 with TRBJ2-5, with unresolved D. The CDR3 totals 13 residues. In germline, CDR1 is MGHRA, CDR2 YSYEKL. V shed 1 base and J shed 4 bases, with 7 bases lying between them. The DNA for the CDR3 is TGCGCCAGCAGCCAAGTTGCGGTAGAGACCCAGTACTTC. Amino acid sequence: CASSQVAVETQYF.

The chain employs TRBV30 and TRBJ2-6; no firm D call. The CDR3 sequence is 13 residues long. The V end was cut by 1 base, the J end by 4 bases, with 5 bases between. Germline-derived CDR1 and CDR2 are GTSNPN and SVGIG (reference sequence). The CDR3 loop is CAWSAWGANVLTF. In nucleotides, the CDR3 is TGTGCCTGGAGTGCATGGGGGGCCAACGTCCTGACTTTC.

This clonotype was seen repeatedly, ten times or more. The chain joins TRBV6-1 to TRBJ1-2; D gene uncertain. V dropped 3 bases and J dropped 4 bases, with 15 bases sitting between them. The V gene's germline CDR1 is MNHNS and CDR2 SASEGT. The CDR3 covers 15 residues. CDR3 amino acids: CASSDGLLWSYGYTF. CDR3 sequence (DNA): TGTGCCAGCAGTGACGGACTCCTTTGGAGCTATGGCTACACCTTC.

Ten or more counts support this clonotype. V usage is TRBV19 and J usage is TRBJ1-1; tentative D call: TRBD1 (6 bases). The germline V and J ends were trimmed by 4 bases and 5 bases, with 17 bases remaining between them. The CDR3 is made up of 15 amino acids. Germline CDR1 reads LNHDA; CDR2 reads SQIVND (reference sequence). CDR3 sequence reads: CASSTNPGGGTEAFF. In DNA form, the CDR3 reads TGTGCCAGTAGTACAAACCCGGGAGGGGGGACTGAAGCTTTCTTT.

V and J are TRBV9 and TRBJ1-1, with D perhaps TRBD1 (5 bases). The CDR3 length is 13 residues. In germline, CDR1 is SGDLS, CDR2 YYNGEE. The V end was cut by 3 bases, the J end by 1 base, with 7 bases between. CDR3 nucleotides: TGTGCCAGCAGCGACAGGCAGAACACTGAAGCTTTCTTT. Translated: CASSDRQNTEAFF.

This clonotype was counted ten times or more. The V gene is TRBV6-1, the J gene TRBJ2-7; 7 bases are shared with TRBD2. The CDR3 runs 12 residues. Germline CDR1 MNHNS, CDR2 SASEGT. The V and J ends lost 8 bases and 6 bases, in that order; junction bases with no gene match: 7. The CDR3 loop reads CASLGRVGEQYF. In DNA, the CDR3 is TGTGCCAGCCTTGGGAGGGTAGGCGAGCAGTACTTC.

This rearrangement joins TRBV5-1 to TRBJ2-5; possible D gene TRBD1, 5 bases. The CDR3 extends over 15 amino acids. Trimming left V 0 bases short and J 4 bases short, with 13 bases between. The germline V gene has CDR1 SGHRS and CDR2 YFSETQ. The CDR3 region is CASSLVPGPGETQYF. The CDR3 DNA reads as TGCGCCAGCAGCTTGGTTCCAGGGCCGGGAGAGACCCAGTACTTC.

With respect to this clonotype: Since a much larger clone is just one base distant, this may be a read error. The chain uses TRBV15 and TRBJ2-7; D assignment may be TRBD1 or TRBD2 (5 bases each). This CDR3 contains 12 residues. V lost 5 bases and J 3 bases, leaving 8 bases between the germline ends. Germline CDR1 reads LNHNV; CDR2 reads YYDKDF (reference sequence). The CDR3 coding sequence is TGTGCCACCAGCCGGGGCATCTACGAGCAGTACTTC. Translating it yields CATSRGIYEQYF.

This clonotype has a handful of counts. This sequence joins TRBV11-3 and TRBJ1-1; D call uncertain. Germline V gene sequence: CDR1 SGHNT, CDR2 YENEEA. The length of the CDR3 is 15 residues. V dropped 0 bases and J dropped 5 bases, with 13 bases sitting between them. In nucleotides, the CDR3 is TGTGCCAGCAGCTTAGACCCCGGACCCGGGACTGAAGCTTTCTTT. It yields the protein CASSLDPGPGTEAFF.

The rearrangement joins TRBV6-1 to TRBJ2-2, with D uncertain. Looked up from germline, CDR1 is MNHNS and CDR2 is SASEGT. Trimming took off 5 bases at V and 0 bases at J, with 13 bases between the two ends. The CDR3 is 16 amino acids. The CDR3 DNA follows: TGTGCCAGCAGTCGGAGAGGCGTGTCGAACACCGGGGAGCTGTTTTTT. This codes for CASSRRGVSNTGELFF.

On this clonotype: With a much larger clone just one base away, this may be a read error. The J gene is TRBJ2-5, the V gene TRBV12-3 or TRBV12-4; D is uncertain. The CDR3 has 15 amino acids. V gave up 8 bases and J gave up 1 base, with 17 bases separating them. CDR3 loop: CASGYTGLIQETQYF. The CDR3 nucleotides read TGTGCCAGCGGTTATACCGGCCTGATCCAAGAGACCCAGTACTTC.

In its sample, this clonotype was seen many times. The genes are TRBV20-1 and TRBJ1-5; D remains ambiguous. Germline CDR1 and CDR2: DFQATT and SNEGSKA (reference sequence). V was cut by 5 bases and J by 2 bases, with 10 bases left in between. CDR3 size: 13 residues. In DNA form, the CDR3 reads TGCAGTGCTGAAGAGGACGGCAATCAGCCCCAGCATTTT. Its translation is CSAEEDGNQPQHF.

This clonotype has ten or more counts. The genes are TRBV11-1 and TRBJ1-1; a weak D match, TRBD1 (5 bases). Per germline, CDR1 SGHAT and CDR2 FQDESV (reference sequence). The V gene lost 5 bases and the J gene lost 1 base, with 8 bases spanning the gap. The CDR3 has 13 amino acids. The DNA of the CDR3 is TGTGCCAGCAGCACGGGACGGAACACTGAAGCTTTCTTT. Its translation: CASSTGRNTEAFF.

This clonotype was observed many times. This chain links TRBV5-1 with TRBJ2-7, with D perhaps TRBD2 (6 bases). This CDR3 is built from 17 residues. CDR1 and CDR2 (germline): SGHRS, YFSETQ. Trimming took off 0 bases at V and 0 bases at J, with 16 bases between the two ends. For the CDR3, the DNA is TGCGCCAGCAGCTTGGCCAGGAGTAGCGGTAGCTCCTACGAGCAGTACTTC. As protein: CASSLARSSGSSYEQYF. The variable domain in full, completed from reference TRBV5-1 and TRBJ2-7, reads KAGVTQTPRYLIKTRGQQVTLSCSPISGHRSVSWYQQTPGQGLQFLFEYFSETQRNKGNFPGRFSGRQFSNSRSEMNVSTLELGDSALYLCASSLARSSGSSYEQYFGPGTRLTVT.

The chain combines TRBV7-9 with TRBJ2-7; TRBD2 aligns across 13 bases. Germline V lookup: CDR1 SEHNR, CDR2 FQNEAQ (reference sequence). The trim removed 4 bases at V and 7 bases at J, leaving 10 bases unmatched. This CDR3 has 16 residues. The CDR3 spells CASSSGLAGDLWEQYF. The CDR3 DNA reads as TGTGCCAGCAGCTCCGGACTAGCGGGGGACCTCTGGGAGCAGTACTTC. Using reference TRBV7-9 and TRBJ2-7 for the parts outside the CDR3, the full variable domain is DTGVSQNPRHKITKRGQNVTFRCDPISEHNRLYWYRQTLGQGPEFLTYFQNEAQLEKSRLLSDRFSAERPKGSFSTLEIQRTEQGDSAMYLCASSSGLAGDLWEQYFGPGTRLTVT.

The chain is built from TRBV19 and TRBJ1-2; 7 bases align to TRBD1. The CDR3 extends over 12 amino acids. The germline V gene encodes CDR1 LNHDA and CDR2 SQIVND (reference sequence). After removal of 2 bases from V and 10 bases from J, the junction contained 4 bases not matched to a gene. CDR3 sequence: CASSIMDRTYTF. The CDR3 DNA is TGTGCCAGTAGTATAATGGACAGGACCTACACCTTC.

In this sample, this clonotype turned up a few times. The chain combines TRBV6-1 with TRBJ2-3; tentatively, D is TRBD1 (6 bases). V gave up 6 bases and J gave up 0 bases, with 13 bases separating them. The CDR3 has 15 amino acids. The germline gives CDR1 MNHNS, CDR2 SASEGT. The CDR3 is CASRPGTYSTDTQYF. The CDR3 DNA reads TGTGCCAGCAGACCCGGGACATATAGCACAGATACGCAGTATTTT.

As for this clonotype: A much larger clone differs from this one at a single base, so this may be a read error. V gene TRBV28 combines with J gene TRBJ1-2, with 7 bases that match TRBD1. Germline V gene data show CDR1 as MDHEN and CDR2 as SYDVKM. The CDR3 is 18 amino acids. V lost 11 bases and J lost 4; bases outside the gene matches: 25. DNA for the CDR3: TGTGCCTGCACCGACACCGGGACAGTGGCCTATGGGGGCTATGGCTACACCTTC. Translation: CACTDTGTVAYGGYGYTF.

This clonotype was seen ten or more times. The chain uses TRBV6-1 and TRBJ1-5, with D hard to call. V was shortened by 5 bases and J by 4 bases, with 15 bases between the two germline ends. Germline CDR1 MNHNS, CDR2 SASEGT. This CDR3 has 15 amino acids. The CDR3 here is CASSQPDRLNQPQHF. CDR3 sequence (DNA): TGTGCCAGCAGTCAGCCCGATAGGCTGAATCAGCCCCAGCATTTT.

The chain carries TRBV19 and TRBJ1-1; D is uncertain. The V end lost 5 bases, the J end lost 11 bases, and 12 bases lay between the germline ends. Germline V gives CDR1 LNHDA, CDR2 SQIVND (reference sequence). The CDR3 runs to 11 residues. The DNA for the CDR3 is TGTGCCAGTAGTCCAGGCCTCACGGCTTTCTTT. Translation gives CASSPGLTAFF.

This clonotype was recorded many times. The J gene is TRBJ2-7, the V gene TRBV12-3 or TRBV12-4; 10 bases fit TRBD1. Unmatched junction bases numbered 10, after V lost 5 bases and J lost 0 bases. The CDR3 spans 17 residues. CDR3 sequence reads: CASSMGPGQGFSYEQYF. DNA of the CDR3: TGTGCCAGCAGTATGGGTCCGGGACAGGGGTTCTCCTACGAGCAGTACTTC.